The 10 T cell receptor beta chains in this list originate from one sample, sequenced in a study of graft-versus-host responses after intestinal transplantation. Using immunoSEQ multiplex PCR, the repertoire was profiled, and TCRdb retains in-frame clones only, with some absent. The sample yields about 120,000 clones, 90% seen once. No antigens are known for them. Sequenced material: unstimulated CD4+ T cells sorted from spleen or lymph node cells, taken before intestinal transplant. The receptor source for this set is a human donor who received an intestinal transplant.

The CDR3: CASSEQGWYEQYF. The CDR3 DNA is TGTGCCAGCAGTGAACAGGGGTGGTACGAGCAGTACTTC. This chain joins TRBV6-5 and TRBJ2-7; 7 bases line up with TRBD1. The CDR3 loop spans 13 amino acids. CDR1 and CDR2 (germline): MNHEY, SVGAGI. The V and J ends lost 5 bases and 4 bases, in that order; junction bases with no gene match: 5.

V usage is TRBV19 and J usage is TRBJ2-1; D not resolved. The ends were cut back, 3 bases at V and 8 bases at J, with 8 bases in the middle. CDR1 and CDR2 (germline): LNHDA, SQIVND (reference sequence). This CDR3 region has 12 residues. The chain's CDR3 is CASSIRYDEQFF. The CDR3 nucleotides are TGTGCCAGTAGTATCAGGTATGATGAGCAGTTCTTC.

The chain is built from TRBV27 and TRBJ1-2; D unclear. Per germline, CDR1 MNHEY and CDR2 SMNVEV (reference sequence). This CDR3 spans 12 amino acids. V was clipped by 2 bases and J by 7 bases, with 8 bases between them. CDR3 protein: CASSLRGRGYTF. The CDR3, as DNA: TGTGCCAGCAGTTTACGGGGTCGTGGCTACACCTTC.

The chain uses TRBV30 and TRBJ2-7, with a weak D call TRBD1 (5 bases). Trimming left V 5 bases short and J 4 bases short, with 15 bases between. The CDR3 has 13 residues. In germline, CDR1 is GTSNPN, CDR2 SVGIG (reference sequence). The CDR3 region is CAWCVGHGYEQYF. The CDR3 region has the DNA TGTGCCTGGTGCGTTGGACACGGTTACGAGCAGTACTTC.

DNA for the CDR3: TGTGCCATCACCCTCTGGGTTTCGGGAAACTATGGCTACACCTTC. It yields the protein CAITLWVSGNYGYTF. The rearrangement uses TRBV19 and TRBJ1-2; D is undetermined. The CDR3 is made up of 15 amino acids. Trimming took 10 bases from V and 2 from J, leaving 20 bases between them. The germline gives CDR1 LNHDA, CDR2 SQIVND (reference sequence).

CDR3 in amino acids: CATSRGITGAAFF. The CDR3 DNA is TGTGCCACCAGCAGAGGGATTACAGGGGCCGCTTTCTTT. The gene calls are TRBV15 and TRBJ1-1; 7 positions agree with TRBD1. V gave up 1 base and J gave up 11 bases; unmatched junction bases: 7. CDR3 length equals 13 residues. The germline CDR1 and CDR2 sequences are LNHNV and YYDKDF (reference sequence). Filled out from reference TRBV15 and TRBJ1-1, the complete variable domain reads DAMVIQNPRYQVTQFGKPVTLSCSQTLNHNVMYWYQQKSSQAPKLLFHYYDKDFNNEADTPDNFQSRRPNTSFCFLDIRSPGLGDTAMYLCATSRGITGAAFFGQGTRLTVV.

The chain is built from TRBV5-1 and TRBJ1-2, with D uncertain. Germline V gene data show CDR1 as SGHRS and CDR2 as YFSETQ. This CDR3 has 14 amino acids. V shed 2 bases and J shed 3 bases, with 11 bases lying between them. CDR3 nucleotides: TGCGCCAGCAGCTTCCTATCGAGTGACTATGGCTACACCTTC. This translates into CASSFLSSDYGYTF.

The chain links TRBV6-5 to TRBJ1-6; no reliable D call. The germline V and J ends were trimmed by 3 bases and 0 bases, with 6 bases remaining between them. The CDR3 length is 15 residues. Germline V CDR1 and CDR2: MNHEY, SVGAGI. CDR3 protein: CASSYGSSYNSPLHF. CDR3 nucleotide sequence: TGTGCCAGCAGTTATGGGAGCTCCTATAATTCACCCCTCCACTTT.

This chain links TRBV21-1 with TRBJ2-7; no DNA check was done on the table's D call, TRBD2. TRBV21-1 is labeled a pseudogene. This CDR3 comprises 15 residues. CDR3 in DNA: TGTGCCAGCAGCAAAGATGGAGGGGATTCACGCGAGCAGTACTTC. Amino acids: CASSKDGGDSREQYF.

J is TRBJ2-5 and V is TRBV6-5; TRBD2 matches 11 bases. The CDR3 is 15 residues long. Germline trimming cut 0 bases from V and 5 bases from J; bases unmatched to any gene: 2. Per germline, CDR1 MNHEY and CDR2 SVGAGI. The CDR3 DNA reads TGTGCCAGCAGTTACTCGAGACTAGCGGGGGAGACCCAGTACTTC. Translation: CASSYSRLAGETQYF.